The clone carrying this TCR beta chain was observed a few times. The source of the sample is a study of blood T cells in healthy people across ages. A sample-barcoded 5' primer and a J-beta primer mix were used in a second PCR of roughly 7 to 11 cycles. MiXCR, applied by TCRdb to the 5' RACE reads, yields one record per CDR3 protein. The sample yields some 1,000,000 distinct CDR3 sequences, approximately 25% seen once. The data also belong to a second study, concerning T cells of mothers and their children. From that paper: All donors were healthy and Caucasian; they were a few mothers and their six children. A slight, non-significant increase in overlap was found for related mother-child pairs relative to unrelated pairs.

This clonotype was sampled from a girl aged 2-10 years in good health. The sample was blood.

CDR3 sequence reads: CATSRAGVGEAKNIQYF. CDR3 coding DNA: TGTGCCACCAGCAGAGCGGGCGTCGGGGAAGCCAAAAACATTCAGTACTTC. The chain recombines TRBV15 with TRBJ2-4; tentative D call: TRBD2 (5 bases). Looked up from germline, CDR1 is LNHNV and CDR2 is YYDKDF (reference sequence). There are 17 residues in the CDR3. V lost 1 base, J lost 0 bases, and 13 bases lay in between.